This T cell receptor beta chain stems from a study of cytomegalovirus exposure and HLA in healthy donors. Study in general: In a previous analysis, approximately 110 million unique TCR beta sequences were found from about 179 million T cells.

Germline CDR1 and CDR2: MGHDK and SYGVNS. V was trimmed by 1 base and J by 4 bases, leaving 10 bases between them. The CDR3 runs 15 residues. Primers: 60 Vbeta forward and 13 Jbeta reverse. Some clones are missing from TCRdb's copy, which holds only in-frame ones; the method was immunoSEQ multiplex PCR. The sample lists around 100,000 clones; approximately 81% were seen once. The chain couples TRBV25-1 to TRBJ2-2, with D possibly TRBD2 on 5 matching bases. The source is a woman aged 40 to 50 in good health and CMV-seropositive. Sequencing input: PBMCs. In DNA, the CDR3 is TGTGCCAGCAGTGAATTGGTAGGAGGCACCGGGGAGCTGTTTTTT. As protein: CASSELVGGTGELFF.